This TCR beta chain is drawn from a study of T cell responses to AZD1222 COVID-19 vaccine. TCRdb's copy holds only in-frame clones and misses some; the assay was immunoSEQ multiplex PCR. The data contain 100,000 to 150,000 clones, around nine tenths of them singletons. As concerns this clone: Its specificity is not known.

Findings of the study overall: Spike-specific TCR breadth and depth both grew after two AZD1222 doses. Repertoire sampling occurred only after the peak T cell response.

The length of the CDR3 is 15 residues. Germline lookup yields CDR1 SGHNT and CDR2 YENEEA. V was pared by 6 bases and J by 2 bases, with 16 bases between. The material was peripheral blood, obtained on day 0 of AZD1222 vaccination. This receptor was obtained from an adult in good health. The chain uses TRBV11-3 and TRBJ2-5; the D gene is possibly TRBD2 (6 bases). CDR3 in amino acids: CASSVQAGSQETQYF. The DNA for the CDR3 is TGTGCCAGCAGTGTGCAGGCGGGATCTCAAGAGACCCAGTACTTC.